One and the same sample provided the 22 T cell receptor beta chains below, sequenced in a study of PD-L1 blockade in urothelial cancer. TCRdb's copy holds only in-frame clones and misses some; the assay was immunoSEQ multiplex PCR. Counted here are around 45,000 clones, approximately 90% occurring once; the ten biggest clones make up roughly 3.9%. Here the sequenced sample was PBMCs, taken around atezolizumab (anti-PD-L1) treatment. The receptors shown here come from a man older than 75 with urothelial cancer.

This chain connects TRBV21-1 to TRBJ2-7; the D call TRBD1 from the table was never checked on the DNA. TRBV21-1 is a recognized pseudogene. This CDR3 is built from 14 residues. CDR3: CASSKMRDTPEQYF. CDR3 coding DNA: TGTGCCAGCAGCAAAATGAGGGACACGCCCGAGCAGTACTTC.

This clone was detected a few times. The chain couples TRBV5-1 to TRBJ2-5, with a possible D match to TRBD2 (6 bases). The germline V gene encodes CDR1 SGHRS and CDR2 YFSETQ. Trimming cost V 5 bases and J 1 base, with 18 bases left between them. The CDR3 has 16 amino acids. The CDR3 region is CASRRVFSGPQETQYF. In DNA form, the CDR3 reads TGCGCCAGCAGAAGGGTTTTTAGCGGACCCCAAGAGACCCAGTACTTC.

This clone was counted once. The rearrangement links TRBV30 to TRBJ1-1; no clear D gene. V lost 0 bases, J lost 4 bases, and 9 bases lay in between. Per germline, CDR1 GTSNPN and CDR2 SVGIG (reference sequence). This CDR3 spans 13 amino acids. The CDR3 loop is CAWSVMMATEAFF. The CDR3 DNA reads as TGTGCCTGGAGTGTAATGATGGCCACTGAAGCTTTCTTT.

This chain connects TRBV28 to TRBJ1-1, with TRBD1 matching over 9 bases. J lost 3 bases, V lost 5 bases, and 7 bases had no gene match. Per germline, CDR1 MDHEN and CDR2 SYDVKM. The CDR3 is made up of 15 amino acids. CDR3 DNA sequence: TGTGCCAGCAGTGAACCGGGACAGGGCTACACTGAAGCTTTCTTT. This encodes CASSEPGQGYTEAFF.

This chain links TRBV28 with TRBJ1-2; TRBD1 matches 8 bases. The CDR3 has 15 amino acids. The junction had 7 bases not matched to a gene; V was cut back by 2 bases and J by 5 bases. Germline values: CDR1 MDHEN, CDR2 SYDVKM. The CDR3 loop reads CASSLAAGGVYGYTF. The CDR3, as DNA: TGTGCCAGCAGTTTAGCGGCAGGGGGCGTTTATGGCTACACCTTC.

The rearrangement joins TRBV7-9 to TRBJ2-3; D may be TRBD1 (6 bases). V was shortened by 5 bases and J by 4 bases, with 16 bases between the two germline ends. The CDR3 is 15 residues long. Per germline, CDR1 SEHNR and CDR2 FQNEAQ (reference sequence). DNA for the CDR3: TGTGCCAGCAGCCGAGCCACAGGGATAGCAGATACGCAGTATTTT. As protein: CASSRATGIADTQYF.

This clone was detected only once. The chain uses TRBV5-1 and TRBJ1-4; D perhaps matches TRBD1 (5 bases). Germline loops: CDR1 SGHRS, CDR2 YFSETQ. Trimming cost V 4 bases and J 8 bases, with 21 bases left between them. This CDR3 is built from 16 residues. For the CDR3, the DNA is TGCGCCAGCAGCCCCGGAACCCAGGGATACGGCGAAAAACTGTTTTTT. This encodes CASSPGTQGYGEKLFF. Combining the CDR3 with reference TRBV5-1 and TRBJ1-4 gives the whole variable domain KAGVTQTPRYLIKTRGQQVTLSCSPISGHRSVSWYQQTPGQGLQFLFEYFSETQRNKGNFPGRFSGRQFSNSRSEMNVSTLELGDSALYLCASSPGTQGYGEKLFFGSGTQLSVL.

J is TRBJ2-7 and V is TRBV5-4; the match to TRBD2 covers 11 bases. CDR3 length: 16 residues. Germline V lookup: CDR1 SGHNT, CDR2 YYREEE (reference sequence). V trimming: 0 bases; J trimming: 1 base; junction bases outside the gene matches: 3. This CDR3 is CASSLELAGDSYEQYF. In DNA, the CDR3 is TGTGCCAGCAGCTTGGAACTAGCGGGAGATTCCTACGAGCAGTACTTC.

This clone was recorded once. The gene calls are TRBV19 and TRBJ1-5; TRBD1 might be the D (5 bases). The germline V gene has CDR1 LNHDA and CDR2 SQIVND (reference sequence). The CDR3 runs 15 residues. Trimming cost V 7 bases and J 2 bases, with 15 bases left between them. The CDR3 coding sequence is TGTGCCAGTATTTCCCGGGGGATAGGCAATCAGCCCCAGCATTTT. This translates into CASISRGIGNQPQHF.

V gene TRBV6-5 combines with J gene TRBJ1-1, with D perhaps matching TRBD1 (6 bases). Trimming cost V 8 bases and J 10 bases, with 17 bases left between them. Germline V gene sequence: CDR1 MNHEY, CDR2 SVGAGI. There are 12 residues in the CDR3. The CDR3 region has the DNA TGTGCCAGCGGGAACGGGGGGCTGAGAGCTTTCTTT. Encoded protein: CASGNGGLRAFF.

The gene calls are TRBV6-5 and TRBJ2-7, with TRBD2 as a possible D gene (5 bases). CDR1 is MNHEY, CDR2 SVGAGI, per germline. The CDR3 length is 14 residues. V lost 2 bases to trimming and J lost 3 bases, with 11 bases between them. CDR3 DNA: TGTGCCAGCAGTTACGTGGGCGGGCTCTACGAGCAGTACTTC. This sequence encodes CASSYVGGLYEQYF.

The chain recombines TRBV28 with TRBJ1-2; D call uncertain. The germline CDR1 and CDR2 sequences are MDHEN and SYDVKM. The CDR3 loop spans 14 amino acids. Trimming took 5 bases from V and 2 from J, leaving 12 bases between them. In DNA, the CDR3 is TGTGCCAGCAGTCCCAACAGATCAAACTATGGCTACACCTTC. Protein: CASSPNRSNYGYTF.

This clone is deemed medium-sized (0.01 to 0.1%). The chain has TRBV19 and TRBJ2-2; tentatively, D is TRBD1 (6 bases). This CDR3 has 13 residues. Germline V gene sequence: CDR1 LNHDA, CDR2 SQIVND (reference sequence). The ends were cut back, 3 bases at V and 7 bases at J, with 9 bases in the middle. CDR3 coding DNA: TGTGCCAGTAGTATCCGAGGGGGCGGGGAGCTGTTTTTT. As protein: CASSIRGGGELFF.

The CDR3 DNA is TGTGCCAGCAGAGGGACAGGGCTCACCTATGGCTACACCTTC. Protein product: CASRGTGLTYGYTF. The gene calls are TRBV6-5 and TRBJ1-2; 9 bases are shared with TRBD1. Germline V CDR1 and CDR2: MNHEY, SVGAGI. This CDR3 spans 14 amino acids. Trimming cost V 6 bases and J 4 bases; bases outside gene matches: 6.

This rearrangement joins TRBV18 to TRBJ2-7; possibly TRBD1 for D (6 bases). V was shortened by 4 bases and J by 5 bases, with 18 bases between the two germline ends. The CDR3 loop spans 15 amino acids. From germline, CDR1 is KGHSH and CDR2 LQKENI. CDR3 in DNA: TGTGCCAGCTCACTCCGGGACACGGAATGGGACGAGCAGTACTTC. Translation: CASSLRDTEWDEQYF.

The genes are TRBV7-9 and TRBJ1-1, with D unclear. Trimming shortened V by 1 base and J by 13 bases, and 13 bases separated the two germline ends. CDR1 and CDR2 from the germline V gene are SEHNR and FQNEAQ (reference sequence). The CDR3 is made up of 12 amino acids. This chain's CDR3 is CASSLDVGEGFF. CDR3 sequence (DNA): TGTGCCAGCAGCTTAGACGTCGGAGAGGGTTTCTTT. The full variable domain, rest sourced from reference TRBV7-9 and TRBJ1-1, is DTGVSQNPRHKITKRGQNVTFRCDPISEHNRLYWYRQTLGQGPEFLTYFQNEAQLEKSRLLSDRFSAERPKGSFSTLEIQRTEQGDSAMYLCASSLDVGEGFFGQGTRLTVV.

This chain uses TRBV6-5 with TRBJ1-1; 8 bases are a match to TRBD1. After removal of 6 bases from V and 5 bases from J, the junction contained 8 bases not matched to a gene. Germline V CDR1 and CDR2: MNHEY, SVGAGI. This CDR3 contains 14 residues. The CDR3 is CASRRGQGGTEAFF. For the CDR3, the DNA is TGTGCCAGCAGACGAGGACAGGGCGGGACTGAAGCTTTCTTT.

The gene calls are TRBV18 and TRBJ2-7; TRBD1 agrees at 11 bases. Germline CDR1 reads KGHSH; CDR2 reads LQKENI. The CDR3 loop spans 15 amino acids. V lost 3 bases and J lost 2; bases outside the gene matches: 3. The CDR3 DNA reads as TGTGCCAGCTCACCGGGGACAGGGGGTACCTACGAGCAGTACTTC. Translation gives CASSPGTGGTYEQYF.

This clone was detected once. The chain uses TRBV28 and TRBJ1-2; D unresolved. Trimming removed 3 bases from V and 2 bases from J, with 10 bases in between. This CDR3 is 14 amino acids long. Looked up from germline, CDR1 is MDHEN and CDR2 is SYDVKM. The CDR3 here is CASSFAGPNYGYTF. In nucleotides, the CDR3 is TGTGCCAGCAGTTTTGCTGGGCCCAACTATGGCTACACCTTC.

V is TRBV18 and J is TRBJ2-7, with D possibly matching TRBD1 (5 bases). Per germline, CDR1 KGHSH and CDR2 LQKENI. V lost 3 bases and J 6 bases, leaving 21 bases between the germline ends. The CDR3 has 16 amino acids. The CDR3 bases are TGTGCCAGCTCACCCAGGATGGGCAGGGTGTCCCTCGAGCAGTACTTC. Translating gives CASSPRMGRVSLEQYF.

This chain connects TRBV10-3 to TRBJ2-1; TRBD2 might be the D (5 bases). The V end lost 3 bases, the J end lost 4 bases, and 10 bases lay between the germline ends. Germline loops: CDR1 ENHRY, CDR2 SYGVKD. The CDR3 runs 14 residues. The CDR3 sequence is CAISEFGEYNEQFF. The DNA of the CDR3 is TGTGCCATCAGTGAATTCGGGGAATACAATGAGCAGTTCTTC.

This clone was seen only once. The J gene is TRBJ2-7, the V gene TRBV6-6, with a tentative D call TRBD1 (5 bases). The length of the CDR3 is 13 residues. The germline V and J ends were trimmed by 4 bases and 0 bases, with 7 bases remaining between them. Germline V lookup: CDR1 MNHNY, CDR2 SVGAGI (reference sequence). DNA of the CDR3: TGTGCCAGCAGTTCACAGGTCTCCTACGAGCAGTACTTC. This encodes CASSSQVSYEQYF.